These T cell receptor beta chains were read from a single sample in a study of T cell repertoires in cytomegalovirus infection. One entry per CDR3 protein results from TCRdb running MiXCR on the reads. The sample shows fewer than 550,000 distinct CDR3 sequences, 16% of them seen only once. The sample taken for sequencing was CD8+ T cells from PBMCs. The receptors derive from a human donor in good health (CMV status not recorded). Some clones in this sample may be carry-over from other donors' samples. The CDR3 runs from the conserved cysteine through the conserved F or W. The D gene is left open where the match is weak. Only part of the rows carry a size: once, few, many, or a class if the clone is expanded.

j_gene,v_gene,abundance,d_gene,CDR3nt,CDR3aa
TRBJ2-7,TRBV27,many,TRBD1,TGTGCCAGCAGTGCCGGGACAGACGGCTACGAGCAGTACTTC,CASSAGTDGYEQYF
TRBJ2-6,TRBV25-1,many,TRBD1,TGTGCCAGCACTCAGGGGGCCGGGGCCAACGTCCTGACTTTC,CASTQGAGANVLTF
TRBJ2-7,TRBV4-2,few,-,TGTGCCAGCAGCCAGACCACCGGGGGTGGCCACGAGCAGTACTTC,CASSQTTGGGHEQYF
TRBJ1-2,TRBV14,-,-,TGTGCCAGCAGCCAAGATCCTTACTTTAGTAGCTATGGCTACACCTTC,CASSQDPYFSSYGYTF
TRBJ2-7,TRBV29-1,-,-,TGCAGCGTTGAAGGGGCAGGGCCGATCTCCTACGAGCAGTACTTC,CSVEGAGPISYEQYF
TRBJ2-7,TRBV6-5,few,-,TGTGCCAGCAGTTACTTAAGGGATCGCGAGCAGTACTTC,CASSYLRDREQYF
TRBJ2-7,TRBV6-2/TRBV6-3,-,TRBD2,TGTGCCAGCAGTTACTTCCCGGAAGCGGGGGGGAACGAGCAGTACTTC,CASSYFPEAGGNEQYF
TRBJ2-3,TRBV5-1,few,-,TGCGCCAGCAGCGCCCTAGCGGCGGAGGGGGCAGATACGCAGTATTTT,CASSALAAEGADTQYF
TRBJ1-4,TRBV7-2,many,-,TGTGCCAGCAGCTTACGGAGCAGTAATGAAAAACTGTTTTTT,CASSLRSSNEKLFF
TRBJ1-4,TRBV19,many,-,TGTGCCAGCGCCTATGTGCGGGGAACTAATGAAAAACTGTTTTTT,CASAYVRGTNEKLFF
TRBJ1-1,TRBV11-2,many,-,TGTGCCAGCAGCTCAATCCCGAGGGGCCTGAACACTGAAGCTTTCTTT,CASSSIPRGLNTEAFF
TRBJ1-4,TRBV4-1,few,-,TGCGCCAGCAGCCCTCCAGACAATAATGAAAAACTGTTTTTT,CASSPPDNNEKLFF
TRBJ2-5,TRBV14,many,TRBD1,TGTGCCAGCAGCCAAGGAATAACAGGGGGCTGGGGAGCAGAGACCCAGTACTTC,CASSQGITGGWGAETQYF
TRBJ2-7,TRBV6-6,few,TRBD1,TGTGCCAGCAGCGGGGACAGGGGTTTCAACGAGCAGTACTTC,CASSGDRGFNEQYF
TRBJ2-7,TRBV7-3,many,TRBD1,TGTGCCAGCAGCCCCAACCCCCGGACAGGAGCCTACGAGCAGTACTTC,CASSPNPRTGAYEQYF
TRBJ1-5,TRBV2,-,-,TGTGCCAGCAGACAGGGAGGTGTGGCTCAGCCCCAGCATTTT,CASRQGGVAQPQHF
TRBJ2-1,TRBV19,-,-,TGTGCCAGTAGTCTCGGGACTGGTGTTGATGAGCAGTTCTTC,CASSLGTGVDEQFF
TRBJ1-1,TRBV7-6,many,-,TGTGCCAGCAGCTCTCACCTCCAAGGCGTAGGGACTGAAGCTTTCTTT,CASSSHLQGVGTEAFF
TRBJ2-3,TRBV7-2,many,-,TGTGCCAGCACCGATTTGGTCGCAGATACGCAGTATTTT,CASTDLVADTQYF
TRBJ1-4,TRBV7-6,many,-,TGTGCCAGCAGCTTAGGGTCCGGGGGAGCTAATGAAAAACTGTTTTTT,CASSLGSGGANEKLFF
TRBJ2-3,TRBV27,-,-,TGTGCCAGCAGTTTAGTGGAGCGTGGAGATACGCAGTATTTT,CASSLVERGDTQYF
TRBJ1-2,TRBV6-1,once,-,TGTGCCAGCCGTGAAGAGTACAGCGACTATGGCTACACCTTC,CASREEYSDYGYTF
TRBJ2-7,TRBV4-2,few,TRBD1,TGTGCCAGCAGCCAAGGGGACAGCTCCTCCTACGAGCAGTACTTC,CASSQGDSSSYEQYF
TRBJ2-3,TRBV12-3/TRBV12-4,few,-,TGTGCCAGCAGTTCATCCTCGTGGAGGGCCACAGATACGCAGTATTTT,CASSSSSWRATDTQYF
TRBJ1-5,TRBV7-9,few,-,TGTGCCAGCAGCTCCCAGGGAACCGATCAGCCCCAGCATTTT,CASSSQGTDQPQHF
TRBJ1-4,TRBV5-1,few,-,TGCGCCAGCAGTCCCAGTGAACCCTCAACTAATGAAAAACTGTTTTTT,CASSPSEPSTNEKLFF
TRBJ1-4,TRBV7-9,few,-,TGTGCCAGCGGGAGGTATCTTAATGAAAAACTGTTTTTT,CASGRYLNEKLFF
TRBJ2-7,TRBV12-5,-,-,TGTGCTAGTGGGGGGGAGAAGTTCGAGCAGTACTTC,CASGGEKFEQYF
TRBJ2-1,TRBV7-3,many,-,TGTGCCAGCAGCCGGGACTTCAGCTCCTACAATGAGCAGTTCTTC,CASSRDFSSYNEQFF
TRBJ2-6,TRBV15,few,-,TGTGCCACCAGCAGGGGCCTCTCTGGGGCCAACGTCCTGACTTTC,CATSRGLSGANVLTF
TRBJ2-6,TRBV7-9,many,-,TGTGCCAGCAGCTCAGTGACCGGGGCCAACGTCCTGACTTTC,CASSSVTGANVLTF
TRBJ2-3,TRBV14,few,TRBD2,TGTGCCAGCAGCCGGGGTCACCTAGCGGGGGGGCCTCAGTATTTT,CASSRGHLAGGPQYF
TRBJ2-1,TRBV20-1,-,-,TGCAGTGCTACTACAAACTCGGGGCACAATGAGCAGTTCTTC,CSATTNSGHNEQFF
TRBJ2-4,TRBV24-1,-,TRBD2,TGTGCCACCAGTGAAGCTGGGACTAGCGGGAGGGGGAACATTCAGTACTTC,CATSEAGTSGRGNIQYF
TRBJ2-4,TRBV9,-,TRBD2,TGTGCCAGCAGCGTAGGGGGCGGGAGGGCCTTGACCAAAAACATTCAGTACTTC,CASSVGGGRALTKNIQYF
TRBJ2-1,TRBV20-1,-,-,TGCAGTGCTAGGGTACCGGACGAAGTGTGGTACAATGAGCAGTTATTC,CSARVPDEVWYNEQLF
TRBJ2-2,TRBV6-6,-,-,TGTGCCAGCAGCCCCCGGAGCTACCGAAACACCGGGGAGCTGTTTTTT,CASSPRSYRNTGELFF
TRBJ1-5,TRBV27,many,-,TGTGCCAGCAGCTTACGGGGTCAGCCCCAGCATTTT,CASSLRGQPQHF
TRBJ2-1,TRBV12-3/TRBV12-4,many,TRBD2,TGTGCCAGCAGTTTCCTCTGGGCGGGAGCCTACAATGAGCAGTTCTTC,CASSFLWAGAYNEQFF
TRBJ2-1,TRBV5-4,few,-,TGTGCCAGCAGCCGAACCGGACTGAACAATGAGCAGTTCTTC,CASSRTGLNNEQFF
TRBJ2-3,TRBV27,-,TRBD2,TGTGCCAGCAGTTCCTGGGGACTAGGATACACAGATACGCAGTATTTT,CASSSWGLGYTDTQYF
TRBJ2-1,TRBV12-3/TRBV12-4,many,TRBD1,TGTGCCAGCAGCCTCGGGACAGGCCCCCACAATGAGCAGTTCTTC,CASSLGTGPHNEQFF
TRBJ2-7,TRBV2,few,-,TGTGCCAGCAGTGAAGCGCTTCGAAGCGGCGAGCAGTACTTC,CASSEALRSGEQYF
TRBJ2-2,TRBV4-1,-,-,TGCGCCAGCAGCCAAGATCGAGATGGGGGGGCCACCGGGGAGCTGTTTTTT,CASSQDRDGGATGELFF
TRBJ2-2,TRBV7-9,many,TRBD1,TGTGCCAGCAGCTTAAGTTATGACAGGGGATACGCCGGGGAGCTGTTTTTT,CASSLSYDRGYAGELFF
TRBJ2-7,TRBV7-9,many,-,TGTGCCAGCAGCCCTTGGGAGAGTTCCTACGAGCAGTACTTC,CASSPWESSYEQYF
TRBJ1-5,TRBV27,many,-,TGTGCCAGCAGTCCAAAGACCGCGGGGGCCCAGCATTTT,CASSPKTAGAQHF
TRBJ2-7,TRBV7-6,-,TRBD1,TGTGCCAGCAGCATTCCGTGTCAGGGGGTCGAGCAGTACTTC,CASSIPCQGVEQYF
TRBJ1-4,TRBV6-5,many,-,TGTGCCAGCAGTCAACTAGGGGATAATGAAAAACTGTTTTTT,CASSQLGDNEKLFF
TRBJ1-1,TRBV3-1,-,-,TGTGCCAGCAGCCAAGATCAAGTGGTAGGGACTGAAGCTTTCTTT,CASSQDQVVGTEAFF
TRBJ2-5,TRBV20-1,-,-,TGCAGTGCTAGGGAGCCCGGACAGCAAGAGACCCAGTACTTC,CSAREPGQQETQYF
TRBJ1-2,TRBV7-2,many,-,TGTGCCAGCAGCTTAGCCGGGCAGGGAATCGGCTACACCTTC,CASSLAGQGIGYTF
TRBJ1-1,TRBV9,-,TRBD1,TGTGCCAGCAGCCCGACAGGGAGGGTGAACACTGAAGCTTTCTTT,CASSPTGRVNTEAFF
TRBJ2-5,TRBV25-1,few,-,TGTGCCAGCAGTGATTCACAGGGTAGAGAGACCCAGTACTTC,CASSDSQGRETQYF
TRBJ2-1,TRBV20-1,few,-,TGCAGTGCCAATCCCGAGGGGGGGCTCACCTACAATGAGCAGTTCTTC,CSANPEGGLTYNEQFF
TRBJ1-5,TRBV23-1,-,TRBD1,TGCGCCAGCAGTCAATCGTTCAGGGGGTACCAGCCCCAGCATTTT,CASSQSFRGYQPQHF
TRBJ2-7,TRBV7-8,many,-,TGTGCCAGCAGGAACTTTGGCTACGAGCAGTACTTC,CASRNFGYEQYF
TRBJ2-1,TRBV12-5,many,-,TGTGCTAGTGGTTTGGTAGGGCGCCGAATCGGGGTCTCCTACAATGAGCAGTTCTTC,CASGLVGRRIGVSYNEQFF
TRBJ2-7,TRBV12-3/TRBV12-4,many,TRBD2,TGTGCCAGCAGCCCTAATCATGGGGAAGGGGACTACTACGAGCAGTACTTC,CASSPNHGEGDYYEQYF